This T cell receptor beta chain was identified in a study of T cell responses to AZD1222 COVID-19 vaccine (dated by TCRdb to 2020 to 2023). General notes on the study: A total of 230 to 250 trial participants underwent TCR sequencing, of whom about 210 received two doses of AZD1222 and roughly 25 received two doses of the MenACWY control vaccine. Trial participants were enrolled by age into 18-55, 56-69 and 70-plus year subgroups, with around 140, 26 and 57 TCR-sequenced participants respectively.

As to this clone: It has no known antigen specificity. There are no base qualities to consult, and no much larger clone falls within one base.

Overall study outcomes, separate from this receptor: A significant rise in spike-specific TCR breadth and depth was observed after two AZD1222 doses relative to day 0 and relative to MenACWY recipients. Because no day 14 peak-response samples were available, repertoires were characterized only after the peak T cell response. The whole spike protein was spanned by vaccine-associated CD4 TCRs, and dominant responses were seen in regions 160-218 and 743-854. Nearly half of unique spike-specific TCRs reportedly recognized epitopes outside regions mutated in the B.1.351 and B.1.1.7 variants. Only five to seven AZD1222 recipients were SARS-CoV-2 seropositive at baseline, limiting conclusions about previously exposed vaccinees. Participants were mostly white British, with more females than males. The authors suggested clonal diversity may have been underestimated. The 56-69-year group was small, and its depth increase did not reach significance, likely because of low power.

CDR1 LNHDA and CDR2 SQIVND were looked up in the germline V gene (reference sequence). The CDR3 runs 14 residues from the cysteine to the phenylalanine. CDR3 DNA is the only sequence kept; it has 42 bases, read in frame from the first base. The junction carries 16 bases between V and J, which are trimmed by 5 bases and 6 bases respectively. The CDR3 regions of human TCRbeta chains were subjected to immunosequencing. On the study's bioinformatics: TCRs in the repertoires were matched against a reference library of SARS-CoV-2-specific TCRs that had been generated with the MIRA antigen-specificity platform. Breadth meant the fraction of unique TCRs that were SARS-CoV-2-associated, whereas depth meant the fraction of total T cells that were SARS-CoV-2-associated. Using the MIRA data, each spike-specific TCR was mapped to the spike region that the TCR reacts to and placed in a CD4 or CD8 class. Log10-transformed breadth and depth values were compared by one-way ANOVA with Sidak's multiple comparisons tests. Sourced from immuneACCESS, this table was stored by TCRdb with only in-frame sequences that have V and J called. A share of the clones is absent; for the studies checked, an unresolved V gene accounts for under half, and the remainder has no known explanation. The D gene and trimming were derived from the DNA, and the V and J assignments and clone size from that table. The sample table holds about 160,000 clones, of which around 94% were seen once. The ten largest clonotypes hold roughly 4.6% of the sample.

Taken with the paper, the label for time point translates to: about 28 days (+/-7) after the second vaccine dose. AZD1222 recipients given second doses at about 4 weeks or at about 12 weeks were pooled, since spike-specific TCR depth and breadth were not found to differ between the two schedules. Vaccinee samples were obtained from the UK trials COV001 and COV002, which included a single-blind randomized controlled phase 2/3 trial of AZD1222 (ChAdOx1 nCoV-19) in healthy adults. Trial participant PBMC samples were collected at day 0 and day 28 after the second dose for TCRbeta chain sequencing. This specimen consisted of peripheral blood, obtained 28 days after the second AZD1222 dose. The V gene is TRBV19 and the J gene is TRBJ1-2, and TRBD1 may be the D gene, going by 6 matching bases. This clonotype was sampled from an adult who received the AZD1222 COVID-19 vaccine. The CDR3 in this case is CASSHRGGLHGYTF. The sequenced DNA is TGTGCCAGTAGTCATAGGGGGGGGCTCCATGGCTACACCTTC.